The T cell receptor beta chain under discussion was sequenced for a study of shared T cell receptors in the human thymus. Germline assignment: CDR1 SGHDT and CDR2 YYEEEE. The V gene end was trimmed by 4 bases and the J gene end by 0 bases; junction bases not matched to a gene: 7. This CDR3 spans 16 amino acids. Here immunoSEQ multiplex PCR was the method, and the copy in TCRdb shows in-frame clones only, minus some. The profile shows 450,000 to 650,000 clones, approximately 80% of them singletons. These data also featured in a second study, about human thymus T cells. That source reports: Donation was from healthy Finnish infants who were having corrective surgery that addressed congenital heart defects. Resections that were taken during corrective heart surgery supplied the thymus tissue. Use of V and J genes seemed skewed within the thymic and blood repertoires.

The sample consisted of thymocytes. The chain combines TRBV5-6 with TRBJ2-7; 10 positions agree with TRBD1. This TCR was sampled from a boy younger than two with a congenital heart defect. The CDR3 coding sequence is TGTGCCAGCAGCCTGGCGGGACAGGGGCTCTCCTACGAGCAGTACTTC. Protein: CASSLAGQGLSYEQYF.